This record looks at one TCR beta chain sequence and its context. The CDR3 has 13 residues. V shed 6 bases and J 5 bases; nucleotides not matched to a gene: 6. Germline assignment: CDR1 SNHLY and CDR2 FYNNEI. Investigators isolated RNA and reverse transcribed it into cDNA to act as the sequencing template. Using immunoSEQ multiplex PCR, the repertoire was profiled, and TCRdb retains in-frame clones only, with some absent. The table has around 120,000 clones, under 40% seen once; the top ten hold roughly 3.3%. These data originate in a study of CD8+ T cells in alopecia areata. In the study overall: Each day, treated patients took oral tofacitinib twice, at 5 to 10 mg per dose.

The TCR comes from a human donor with alopecia areata. V is TRBV2 and J is TRBJ1-1, with TRBD1 matching 7 bases. The specimen was CD4+ T cells sorted from blood. CDR3: CASSREQGTEAFF. CDR3 bases: TGTGCCAGCAGCAGGGAACAGGGGACTGAAGCTTTCTTT.